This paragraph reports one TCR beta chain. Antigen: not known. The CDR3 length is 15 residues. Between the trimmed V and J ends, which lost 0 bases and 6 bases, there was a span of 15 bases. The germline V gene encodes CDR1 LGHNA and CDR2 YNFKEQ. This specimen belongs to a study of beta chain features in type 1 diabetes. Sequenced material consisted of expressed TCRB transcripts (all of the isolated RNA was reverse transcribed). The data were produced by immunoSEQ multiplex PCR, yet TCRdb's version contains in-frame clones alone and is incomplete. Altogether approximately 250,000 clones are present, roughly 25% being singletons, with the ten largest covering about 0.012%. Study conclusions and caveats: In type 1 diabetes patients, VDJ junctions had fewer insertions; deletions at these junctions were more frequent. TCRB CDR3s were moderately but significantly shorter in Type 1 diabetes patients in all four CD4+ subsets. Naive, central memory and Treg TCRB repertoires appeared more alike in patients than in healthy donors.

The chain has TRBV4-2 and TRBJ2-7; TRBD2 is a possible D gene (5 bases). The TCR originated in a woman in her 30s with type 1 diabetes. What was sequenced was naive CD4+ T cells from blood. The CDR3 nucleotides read TGTGCCAGCAGCCAAGAAGGTGGGAGAGAAGGCGAGCAGTACTTC. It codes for CASSQEGGREGEQYF.